This T cell receptor (beta chain) was obtained from a study of T-cell reconstitution after alpha-beta-depleted transplantation in children (dated by TCRdb to the mid-2010s). About the investigation overall: Using TCR repertoire profiling, the study quantitatively followed how T-cell immune reconstitution unfolded in children after TCRalphabeta/CD19-depleted allogeneic hematopoietic cell transplantation.

V loses 0 bases of germline sequence and J loses 3 bases, and the interval between the two ends is 14 bases. CDR1 and CDR2, per the germline V gene (reference sequence), are LGHDT and YNNKEL. The CDR3 runs 17 amino acids, cysteine and phenylalanine included. Only the CDR3 region is kept as DNA, spanning 51 bases read in frame from base 1. This clonotype was seen only a few times. Its specific antigen is unknown. Base qualities were left out, and no much larger clone turns up one base away. The library was generated by PCR. Instrument on record: Illumina HiSeq 2500. Molecular barcoding was employed in the preparation of TCR libraries, with unique molecular identifiers being used to normalize TCRbeta repertoire quantification. Using fastp trimming at Q25 and MiXCR clonotype assembly, TCRdb reanalyzed the public sequencing data and kept in-frame beta chains. Rows with one shared CDR3 protein collapse into an entry with the most common genes and DNA. Across this sample there are approximately 1,000,000 distinct CDR3 sequences, with about 31% seen only once. The leading ten clones occupy more than 25% of the sample.

Findings and caveats that apply to the study as a whole: About two months after transplant, the apparently early recovery of alphabetaT-cell counts reportedly depended on just several hundred clones that had expanded rapidly and came from non-depleted graft cells. In some patients, the high TCRbeta diversity seen at day 60 was put down to recipient T cells and intrathymic progenitors that had survived conditioning. Over the following months the frequencies of hyperexpanded clones went down, and after one year T-cell counts and TCRbeta diversity were mostly credited to newly produced T cells.

The meaning of the sample's treatment or condition label: allogeneic hematopoietic cell transplantation with graft depleted of TCRalphabeta T cells and CD19 B cells. Transplant recipients were children who received TCRalphabeta/CD19-depleted allogeneic hematopoietic cell grafts. The sequence was obtained from a boy less than two years old who had a stem cell transplant for SCID, so the T cells may come from the graft donor. The source material was PBMCs, mostly from graft donor cells, sampled 360 days after TCRalphabeta/CD19-depleted stem cell transplant. The rearrangement joined TRBV3-1 to TRBJ2-2; D gene: possibly TRBD2, on 5 matching bases. The CDR3 region has the sequence CASSQDTRLADTGELFF. DNA sequence: TGTGCCAGCAGCCAAGACACAAGGCTAGCAGACACCGGGGAGCTGTTTTTT.